This paragraph covers one T cell receptor (beta chain) sequence. This specimen belongs to a study of T cell changes during pregnancy in multiple sclerosis. Clones were read by immunoSEQ multiplex PCR, and TCRdb kept only the in-frame ones, dropping some. The sample lists about 57,000 clones, approximately 89% occurring once. This TCR came from a female donor in good health, enrolled as a control in a pregnancy study. The material was peripheral blood, obtained after pregnancy.

In DNA form, the CDR3 reads TGCGCCAGCAAGACTAGCGGGAGTACCGGGGAGCTGTTTTTT. It specifies CASKTSGSTGELFF. J is TRBJ2-2 and V is TRBV5-1, with 12 bases that match TRBD2. The germline CDR1 and CDR2 sequences are SGHRS and YFSETQ. CDR3 size: 14 residues. Trimming at V came to 6 bases and at J to 5 bases, leaving 2 bases not matched to a gene.